Sequencing of this T cell receptor beta chain was carried out in a study of blood T cell repertoires in COVID-19. Study context: Samples representing acute and convalescent COVID-19 were sourced from the United States, Italy and Spain. The cDNA or gDNA used as material had been derived from T cells, B-cell-depleted T cells, or PBMCs.

Authors' methods: Amplifying reference gene primers gave estimates of nucleated cell counts. Assay: immunoSEQ multiplex PCR; the TCRdb copy retains only in-frame clones and omits some. Clonal size and the V and J genes are those of that table, whereas D and trimming came from the DNA. Here the sample spans around 120,000 clones, around 87% being singletons. This sequence was found in a woman aged 70-85 years with acute or convalescent COVID-19. Material for sequencing was peripheral blood.

CDR3 sequence (DNA): TGTGCCAGCAGCTTGTACCTAAATCCAGGAGAGACCCAGTACTTC. Its translation: CASSLYLNPGETQYF. The chain links TRBV5-5 to TRBJ2-5; no clear D gene. Per germline, CDR1 SGHKS and CDR2 YYEKEE (reference sequence). Trimming took off 1 base at V and 4 bases at J, with 14 bases between the two ends. The CDR3 consists of 15 residues.